Listed below are T cell receptor beta chains from one sample, sequenced in a study of cytomegalovirus exposure and HLA in healthy donors. Profiling relied on immunoSEQ multiplex PCR, and the TCRdb table lists in-frame clones only, not all of them. In the table there are about 140,000 clones, approximately 79% of which are singletons. Sequencing input: PBMCs. The source of these receptors is a man younger than 35 in good health and CMV-seronegative. Both conserved end residues are part of each CDR3. D genes are given only for firm matches. For some rows the clone size is stated as once, few or many, or as a class when expanded; others skip it.

v_gene	abundance	j_gene	len	d_gene	CDR3aa	CDR3nt
TRBV4-3	-	TRBJ2-5	14	TRBD1	CASSQGSGGETQYF	TGCGCCAGCAGCCAAGGGTCAGGGGGAGAGACCCAGTACTTC
TRBV5-1	-	TRBJ2-2	15	TRBD1	CASSSRTGEPGELFF	TGCGCCAGCAGCTCGCGGACAGGGGAACCCGGGGAGCTGTTTTTT
TRBV6-1	-	TRBJ2-7	16	TRBD1	CASSARPGTVSYEQYF	TGTGCCAGCAGTGCCCGTCCCGGGACAGTTTCCTACGAGCAGTACTTC
TRBV5-1	-	TRBJ2-7	14	-	CASSLEHQGNEQYF	TGCGCCAGCAGCTTGGAACACCAGGGGAACGAGCAGTACTTC
TRBV19	once	TRBJ2-7	14	TRBD2	CASSVGLAGNEQYF	TGTGCCAGTAGTGTGGGACTAGCGGGCAACGAGCAGTACTTC
TRBV27	-	TRBJ1-2	15	-	CASSLRRQFFYGYTF	TGTGCCAGCAGTTTACGCCGACAGTTCTTCTATGGCTACACCTTC
TRBV7-9	few	TRBJ1-1	12	-	CASNLWAEKAFF	TGTGCCAGCAACTTATGGGCAGAAAAAGCTTTCTTT
TRBV19	-	TRBJ2-1	13	-	CASSPTRGNEQFF	TGTGCCAGTAGTCCCACCCGGGGGAATGAGCAGTTCTTC
TRBV5-1	few	TRBJ1-4	14	TRBD1	CASSPGQGGEKLFF	TGCGCCAGCAGCCCGGGACAGGGAGGTGAAAAACTGTTTTTT
TRBV6-5	-	TRBJ1-6	14	TRBD1	CASRYRGRNSPLHF	TGTGCCAGCAGATACAGGGGGCGAAATTCACCCCTCCACTTT
TRBV9	-	TRBJ1-4	15	-	CASSAGRTNNEKLFF	TGTGCCAGCAGCGCCGGACGGACTAATAATGAAAAACTGTTTTTT
TRBV2	once	TRBJ2-4	16	-	CASSGRAGNAKNIQYF	TGTGCCAGCAGTGGTAGGGCAGGGAATGCCAAAAACATTCAGTACTTC
TRBV2	-	TRBJ1-5	14	-	CASSETRVNQPQHF	TGTGCCAGCAGTGAAACTAGGGTCAATCAGCCCCAGCATTTT
TRBV18	-	TRBJ1-1	14	TRBD1	CASSPDRDATEAFF	TGTGCCAGCTCACCTGACAGGGACGCCACTGAAGCTTTCTTT
TRBV5-4	-	TRBJ2-6	17	-	CASSLPSTGSGANVLTF	TGTGCCAGCAGCTTGCCCTCAACAGGTTCTGGGGCCAACGTCCTGACTTTC
TRBV14	-	TRBJ2-2	14	-	CASSLQGNTGELFF	TGTGCCAGCAGCCTACAGGGAAACACCGGGGAGCTGTTTTTT
TRBV19	-	TRBJ1-1	14	-	CASTPNRGNTEAFF	TGTGCCAGTACCCCGAATCGGGGGAACACTGAAGCTTTCTTT
TRBV7-8	-	TRBJ1-2	13	-	CASSPAGGAGYTF	TGTGCCAGCAGCCCGGCGGGGGGGGCCGGCTACACCTTC
TRBV6-5	-	TRBJ1-2	15	-	CASSYADWGGYGYTF	TGTGCCAGCAGTTACGCGGATTGGGGGGGGTATGGCTACACCTTC
TRBV9	-	TRBJ1-1	13	-	CASSVKGVGEAFF	TGTGCCAGCAGCGTAAAAGGGGTTGGTGAAGCTTTCTTT
TRBV18	-	TRBJ1-2	15	-	CASSPRRGSDYGYTF	TGTGCCAGCTCACCAAGACGGGGAAGTGACTATGGCTACACCTTC
TRBV13	-	TRBJ1-2	12	TRBD1	CASSSGTVGYTF	TGTGCCAGCAGCTCCGGGACAGTAGGCTACACCTTC
TRBV2	few	TRBJ1-6	14	-	CASSVVRGNSPLHF	TGTGCCAGCAGTGTGGTCCGAGGTAATTCACCCCTCCACTTT
TRBV2	-	TRBJ2-7	14	-	CASLSDRNSYEQYF	TGTGCCAGCTTGTCCGACAGAAACTCCTATGAGCAGTACTTC
TRBV2	-	TRBJ1-2	16	-	CASSRGGLDARDGYTF	TGTGCCAGCAGCCGTGGGGGCCTGGACGCCCGCGATGGCTACACCTTC
TRBV7-2	-	TRBJ2-2	15	-	CASSYGGLGTGELFF	TGTGCCAGCAGCTACGGGGGGCTTGGCACCGGGGAGCTGTTTTTT
TRBV29-1	-	TRBJ2-7	14	TRBD1	CSALKGTGFYEQYF	TGCAGCGCCCTGAAGGGGACAGGGTTCTACGAGCAGTACTTC
TRBV30	-	TRBJ1-1	14	TRBD1	CAWSDGQGNTEAFF	TGTGCCTGGAGTGACGGACAGGGGAACACTGAAGCTTTCTTT
TRBV27	once	TRBJ1-1	15	-	CASSLGPIMNTEAFF	TGTGCCAGCAGTTTAGGGCCCATTATGAACACTGAAGCTTTCTTT
TRBV7-9	once	TRBJ1-2	15	-	CSSSLRDTQGPGYTF	TGTTCCAGCAGCTTAAGGGACACTCAAGGCCCCGGCTACACCTTC